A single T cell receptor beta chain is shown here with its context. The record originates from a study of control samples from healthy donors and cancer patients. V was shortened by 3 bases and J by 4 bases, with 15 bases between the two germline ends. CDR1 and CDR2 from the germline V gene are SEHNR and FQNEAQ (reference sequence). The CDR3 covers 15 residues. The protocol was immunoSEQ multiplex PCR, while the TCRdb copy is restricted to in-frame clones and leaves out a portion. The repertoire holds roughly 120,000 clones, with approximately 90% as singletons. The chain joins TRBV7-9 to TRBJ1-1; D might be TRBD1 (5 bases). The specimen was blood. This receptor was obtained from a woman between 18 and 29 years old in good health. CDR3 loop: CASSFRDVLSTEAFF. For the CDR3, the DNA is TGTGCCAGCAGCTTCAGGGACGTATTGAGCACTGAAGCTTTCTTT.